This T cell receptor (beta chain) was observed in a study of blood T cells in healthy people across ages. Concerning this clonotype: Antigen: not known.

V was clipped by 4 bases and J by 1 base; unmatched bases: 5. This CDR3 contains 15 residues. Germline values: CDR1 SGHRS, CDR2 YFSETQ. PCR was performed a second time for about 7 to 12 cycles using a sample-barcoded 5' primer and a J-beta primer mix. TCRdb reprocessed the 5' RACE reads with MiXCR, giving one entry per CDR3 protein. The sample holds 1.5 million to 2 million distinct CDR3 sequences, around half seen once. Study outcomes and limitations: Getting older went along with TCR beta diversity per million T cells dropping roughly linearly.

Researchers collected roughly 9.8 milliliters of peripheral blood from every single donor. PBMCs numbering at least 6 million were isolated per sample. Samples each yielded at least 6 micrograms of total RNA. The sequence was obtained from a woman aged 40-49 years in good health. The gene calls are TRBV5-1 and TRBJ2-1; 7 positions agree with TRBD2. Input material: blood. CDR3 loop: CASSRRTRSYNEQFF. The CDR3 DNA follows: TGCGCCAGCAGCCGCCGGACTAGATCCTACAATGAGCAGTTCTTC.